This T cell receptor beta chain was retrieved from a study of T cells in localized non-small cell lung cancer. TCRdb keeps only in-frame clones here, not all; method: immunoSEQ multiplex PCR. The repertoire consists of roughly 1,900 clones, with 15% to 20% occurring once and the leading ten covering around 12%. In each case, adjacent lung free of atypia was taken at least 2 cm from the tumor margin. In germline, CDR1 is SGHDN, CDR2 FVKESK. Trimming stripped 4 bases from V and 2 bases from J, with 14 bases between. The CDR3 is 15 amino acids. The genes are TRBV14 and TRBJ1-1, with a weak D call TRBD1 (6 bases). This material consisted of normal lung tissue next to the tumor, taken before any cancer treatment. The clonotype was recovered from a male donor at least 60 years old with stage I non-small cell lung cancer. The CDR3 region is CASSRLGQTNTEAFF. CDR3 in DNA: TGTGCCAGCAGCCGATTAGGACAGACCAACACTGAAGCTTTCTTT.